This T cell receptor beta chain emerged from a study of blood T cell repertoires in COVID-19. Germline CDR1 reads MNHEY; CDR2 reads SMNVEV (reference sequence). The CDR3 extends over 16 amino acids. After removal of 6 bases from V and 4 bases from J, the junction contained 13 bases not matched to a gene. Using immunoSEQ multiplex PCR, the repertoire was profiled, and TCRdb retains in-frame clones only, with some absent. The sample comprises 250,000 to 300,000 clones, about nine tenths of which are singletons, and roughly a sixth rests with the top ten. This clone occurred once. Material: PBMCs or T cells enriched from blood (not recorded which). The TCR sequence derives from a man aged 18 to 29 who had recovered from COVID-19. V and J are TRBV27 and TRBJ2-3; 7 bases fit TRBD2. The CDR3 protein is CASSPAGRPRPDTQYF. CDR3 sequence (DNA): TGTGCCAGCAGCCCGGCCGGGAGGCCCAGGCCAGATACGCAGTATTTT.